A single sample is the source of the 10 T cell receptor beta chains below, sequenced in a study of T cells in Graves' hyperthyroidism and ophthalmopathy (dated by TCRdb to the late 2010s). To prepare the library, multiplex PCR was applied. Sequencer: Illumina HiSeq 2000. The TCR beta CDR3 regions were amplified from RNA transcripts. For the first round of RT-PCR on the TCR CDR3, the HTBI primer set was used together with the Qiagen OneStep RT-PCR kit. TCRdb redid the processing of the public reads, applying fastp at Q25 and MiXCR, and retained in-frame beta chains. Rows matching on CDR3 protein sequence are summarized as one entry with the most common DNA and genes. The sample table holds hundreds of thousands of distinct CDR3 sequences, of which over 11% were seen once. The leading ten clones occupy 5.8% of the sample. Sequencing was carried out using blood. The origin of the receptors is a woman under 40 with Graves' hyperthyroidism that later progressed to Graves' ophthalmopathy.

This clonotype was detected many times. The genes are TRBV20-1 and TRBJ1-4; possible D gene TRBD1, 6 bases. In germline, CDR1 is DFQATT, CDR2 SNEGSKA (reference sequence). The CDR3 extends over 13 amino acids. Trimming took off 6 bases at V and 4 bases at J, with 12 bases between the two ends. DNA for the CDR3: TGCAGTGCGCCTCAGGGGAGTAATGAAAAACTGTTTTTT. It translates to CSAPQGSNEKLFF.

At least ten counts were recorded for this clonotype. The genes are TRBV5-1 and TRBJ2-3; 8 nucleotides agree with TRBD2. The germline V gene has CDR1 SGHRS and CDR2 YFSETQ. The CDR3 has 15 residues. Germline trimming cut 5 bases from V and 4 bases from J; bases unmatched to any gene: 9. As DNA, the CDR3 is TGCGCCAGCAGTATAGCGGGGAAGGGCCCAGATACGCAGTATTTT. Amino acids: CASSIAGKGPDTQYF. The variable domain in full, with the rest retrieved from reference TRBV5-1 and TRBJ2-3, is KAGVTQTPRYLIKTRGQQVTLSCSPISGHRSVSWYQQTPGQGLQFLFEYFSETQRNKGNFPGRFSGRQFSNSRSEMNVSTLELGDSALYLCASSIAGKGPDTQYFGPGTRLTVL.

This clonotype was observed at least ten times. This chain links TRBV28 with TRBJ2-7; possible D gene TRBD1, 6 bases. Per germline, CDR1 MDHEN and CDR2 SYDVKM. The length of the CDR3 is 13 residues. Trimming left V 1 base short and J 6 bases short, with 10 bases between. CDR3 bases: TGTGCCAGCAGTTTATCCACAGGGCGCGAGCAGTACTTC. Its protein product is CASSLSTGREQYF.

In its sample, this clonotype was seen many times. The J gene is TRBJ2-5, the V gene TRBV10-3, with 8 bases that match TRBD1. This CDR3 contains 14 residues. CDR1 and CDR2 (germline): ENHRY, SYGVKD. V lost 6 bases and J lost 4; bases outside the gene matches: 7. The CDR3 DNA is TGTGCCATCAGACGGGGACAGGACACAGAGACCCAGTACTTC. Residues: CAIRRGQDTETQYF.

This clonotype was recorded many times. J is TRBJ2-7 and V is TRBV28, with 7 bases that match TRBD2. The V segment lost 7 bases and the J segment 1 base; nucleotides outside the gene matches: 4. The CDR3 sequence is 13 residues long. Germline V gene lookup returns CDR1 MDHEN and CDR2 SYDVKM. CDR3 region: CASTLGRSYEQYF. Written as DNA, the CDR3 is TGTGCCAGCACCCTCGGGAGGTCCTACGAGCAGTACTTC.

In this sample, this clonotype turned up many times. The V call is TRBV29-1, the J call TRBJ2-5; D call uncertain. Trimming shortened V by 8 bases and J by 1 base, and 17 bases separated the two germline ends. The germline CDR1 and CDR2 sequences are SQVTM and ANQGSEA. This CDR3 contains 14 residues. The CDR3 nucleotides are TGCAGCCTAAGCGTGGGCAGCTCCCAAGAGACCCAGTACTTC. Its translation is CSLSVGSSQETQYF.

This clonotype appeared many times. The J gene is TRBJ2-1, the V gene TRBV5-1; 8 bases match TRBD2. The trim removed 4 bases at V and 0 bases at J, leaving 9 bases unmatched. The CDR3 extends over 17 amino acids. The germline V gene has CDR1 SGHRS and CDR2 YFSETQ. CDR3 in DNA: TGCGCCAGCAGCCCGAGGCCGGGGGGGGGCTCCTACAATGAGCAGTTCTTC. Translation: CASSPRPGGGSYNEQFF.

This clonotype was detected ten times or more. This chain joins TRBV6-1 and TRBJ1-1; no clear D. The germline gives CDR1 MNHNS, CDR2 SASEGT. V shed 11 bases and J shed 0 bases, with 13 bases lying between them. The CDR3 consists of 13 residues. CDR3 in DNA: TGTGCCTCCAGCACGGGGATGAACACTGAAGCTTTCTTT. Translating gives CASSTGMNTEAFF.

To note about this clonotype: A much more abundant neighbour one base away suggests this may be a read error. V is TRBV2 and J is TRBJ2-5; D gene unclear. Germline CDR1 SNHLY, CDR2 FYNNEI. The length of the CDR3 is 9 residues. CDR3 in DNA: TGTGCCGGCAGTAAGACCCAGTACTTC. It encodes CAGSKTQYF.

This clonotype was counted a few times. The CDR3, as DNA: TGTGCCAGCAGTGAACGGTCTAGCGGGAATGATGAGCAGTTCTTC. The encoded protein is CASSERSSGNDEQFF. The V call is TRBV6-1, the J call TRBJ2-1; 9 positions match TRBD2. V gave up 2 bases and J gave up 8 bases; unmatched junction bases: 7. The V gene's germline CDR1 is MNHNS and CDR2 SASEGT. The CDR3 has 15 residues.